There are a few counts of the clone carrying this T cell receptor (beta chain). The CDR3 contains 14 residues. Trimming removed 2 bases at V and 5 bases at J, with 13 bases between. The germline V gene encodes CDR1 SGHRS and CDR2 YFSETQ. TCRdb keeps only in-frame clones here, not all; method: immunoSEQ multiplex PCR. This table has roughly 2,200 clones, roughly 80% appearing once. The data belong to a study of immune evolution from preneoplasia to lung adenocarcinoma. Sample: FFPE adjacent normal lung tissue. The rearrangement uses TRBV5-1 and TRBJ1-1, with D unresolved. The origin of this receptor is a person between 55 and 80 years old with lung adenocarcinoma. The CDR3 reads CASSLDVAGTEAFF. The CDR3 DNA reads TGCGCCAGCAGCTTAGATGTGGCTGGGACTGAAGCTTTCTTT.